This T cell receptor beta chain was observed in a study of blood T cell repertoires in COVID-19. Germline CDR1 is SGHVS and CDR2 is FQNEAQ. After removal of 5 bases from V and 6 bases from J, the junction contained 6 bases not matched to a gene. The CDR3 contains 13 residues. Using immunoSEQ multiplex PCR, the repertoire was profiled, and TCRdb retains in-frame clones only, with some absent. The top ten clones hold around 1.5% of a sample with under 250,000 clones, roughly nine tenths of them seen once. The V gene is TRBV7-8, the J gene TRBJ1-2, with 7 bases aligning to TRBD1. What was sequenced was peripheral blood. This receptor was obtained from an older woman who had recovered from COVID-19. In nucleotides, the CDR3 is TGTGCCAGCAGCAGACGACAGGGAGATGGCTACACCTTC. Translating gives CASSRRQGDGYTF.